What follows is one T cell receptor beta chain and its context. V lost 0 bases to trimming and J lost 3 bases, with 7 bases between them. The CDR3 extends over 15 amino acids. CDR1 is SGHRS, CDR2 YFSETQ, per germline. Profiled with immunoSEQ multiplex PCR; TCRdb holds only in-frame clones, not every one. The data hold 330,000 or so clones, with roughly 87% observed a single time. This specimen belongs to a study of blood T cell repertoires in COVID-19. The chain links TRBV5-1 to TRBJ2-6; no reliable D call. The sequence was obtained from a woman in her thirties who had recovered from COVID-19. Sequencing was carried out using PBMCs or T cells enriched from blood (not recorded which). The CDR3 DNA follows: TGCGCCAGCAGCTTGGATCCCGGTGGGGCCAACGTCCTGACTTTC. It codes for CASSLDPGGANVLTF.